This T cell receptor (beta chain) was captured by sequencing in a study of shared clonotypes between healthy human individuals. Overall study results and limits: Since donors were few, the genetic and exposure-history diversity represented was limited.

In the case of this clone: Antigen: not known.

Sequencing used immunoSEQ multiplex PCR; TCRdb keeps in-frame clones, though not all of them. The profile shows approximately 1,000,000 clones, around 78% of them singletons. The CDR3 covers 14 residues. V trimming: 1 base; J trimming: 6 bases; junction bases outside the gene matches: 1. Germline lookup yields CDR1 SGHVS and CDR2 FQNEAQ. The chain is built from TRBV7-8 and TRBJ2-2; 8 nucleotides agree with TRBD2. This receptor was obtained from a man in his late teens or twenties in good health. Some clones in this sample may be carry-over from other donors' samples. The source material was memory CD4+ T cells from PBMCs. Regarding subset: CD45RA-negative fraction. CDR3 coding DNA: TGTGCCAGCAGCTTAGAACTAGCGGCCGGGGAGCTGTTTTTT. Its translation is CASSLELAAGELFF.